The entry that follows covers one T cell receptor (beta chain) sequence. Its antigen is unknown. Clones were read by immunoSEQ multiplex PCR, and TCRdb kept only the in-frame ones, dropping some. The table records some 2,100,000 clones, just over 90% of them present only once. These data are taken from a study of shared clonotypes between healthy human individuals. Whole-study results and caveats: Sequencing depth was a factor that was expected to affect clonotype sharing among donors. In a few donors, approximately 5% of naive CD4 clonotypes appeared in common.

Positive CCR7 selection of CD45RO-negative cells yielded the naive CD8 cells, and terminally differentiated effector memory CD45RA+ cells were excluded. All the donors were Caucasian adults who lived in Nashville, Tennessee. The clonotype comes from a young man in good health. Some clones in this sample may be carry-over from other donors' samples. The specimen was naive CD8+ T cells from PBMCs.

The CDR3 loop reads CASSFITAGLYNEQFF. The CDR3 DNA sequence: TGTGCCAGCAGTTTTATCACAGCGGGACTGTACAATGAGCAGTTCTTC. The rearrangement links TRBV27 to TRBJ2-1; TRBD2 matches at 7 bases. The CDR3 runs 16 residues. Germline lookup yields CDR1 MNHEY and CDR2 SMNVEV (reference sequence). Trimming removed 3 bases from V and 4 bases from J; junction bases left unmatched: 9.